The 6 T cell receptor beta chains in this list originate from one sample, sequenced in a study of cytomegalovirus exposure and HLA in healthy donors. Data came from immunoSEQ multiplex PCR; TCRdb stores just in-frame clones and leaves some out. This sample has 350,000 or so clones, with 70% to 90% found just once. The sequencing sample was made of PBMCs. Every receptor here comes from a woman between 18 and 30 years old in good health and CMV-seronegative.

The chain uses TRBV9 and TRBJ2-1, with 10 nucleotides matching TRBD2. Looked up from germline, CDR1 is SGDLS and CDR2 is YYNGEE. The CDR3 covers 17 residues. The V gene end was trimmed by 4 bases and the J gene end by 0 bases; junction bases not matched to a gene: 7. CDR3 in amino acids: CASSPRTSGISYNEQFF. Here the CDR3 DNA reads TGTGCCAGCAGCCCCCGGACTAGCGGTATCTCCTACAATGAGCAGTTCTTC.

The chain joins TRBV11-3 to TRBJ2-7, with 8 positions matching TRBD2. This CDR3 is 14 amino acids long. Germline V gene sequence: CDR1 SGHNT, CDR2 YENEEA. The V gene end was trimmed by 5 bases and the J gene end by 5 bases; junction bases not matched to a gene: 8. The DNA of the CDR3 is TGTGCCAGCAGCCCTGTAGCGGGAACGAACGAGCAGTACTTC. As protein: CASSPVAGTNEQYF.

V is TRBV5-5 and J is TRBJ2-5; TRBD2 is a possible D gene (6 bases). V lost 4 bases and J 4 bases, leaving 14 bases between the germline ends. CDR3 length: 14 residues. Germline V lookup: CDR1 SGHKS, CDR2 YYEKEE (reference sequence). The CDR3 DNA is TGTGCCAGCAGCGATTTTGCGGGAACAGAGACCCAGTACTTC. Translating it yields CASSDFAGTETQYF.

The rearrangement joins TRBV6-5 to TRBJ1-2; 8 bases align to TRBD1. This CDR3 spans 15 amino acids. Germline V gene sequence: CDR1 MNHEY, CDR2 SVGAGI. V was pared by 6 bases and J by 5 bases, with 11 bases of the junction left unmatched. The CDR3 reads CASRSGQGAWYGYTF. The CDR3 nucleotides read TGTGCCAGCAGGTCCGGGCAGGGGGCCTGGTATGGCTACACCTTC.

The chain has TRBV20-1 and TRBJ2-7; D is possibly TRBD1 (5 bases). The CDR3 consists of 11 residues. With 8 bases removed from V and 3 bases from J, the gap between germline ends came to 11 bases. Germline V lookup: CDR1 DFQATT, CDR2 SNEGSKA (reference sequence). CDR3 sequence (DNA): TGCAGTCGGCAGGGCGGCTACGAGCAGTACTTC. Translating it yields CSRQGGYEQYF.

The chain employs TRBV9 and TRBJ1-2; 8 nucleotides line up with TRBD1. Unmatched junction bases numbered 14, after V lost 4 bases and J lost 3 bases. CDR1 SGDLS and CDR2 YYNGEE come from the germline V gene. CDR3 size: 17 residues. The CDR3 spells CASSLAGGEDSYYGYTF. CDR3 in DNA: TGTGCCAGCAGCCTAGCAGGGGGCGAAGATAGTTACTATGGCTACACCTTC.